These 22 T cell receptor beta chains originate from one sample sequenced in a study of blood T cell repertoires in COVID-19. The data were produced by immunoSEQ multiplex PCR, yet TCRdb's version contains in-frame clones alone and is incomplete. The sample contains a few hundred thousand clones, approximately 86% of which appear only once. The sequenced material came from peripheral blood. The receptors were sampled from a man in his 60s with acute or convalescent COVID-19.

V and J are TRBV5-1 and TRBJ1-1; D unclear. The V end was cut by 1 base, the J end by 7 bases, with 14 bases between. The length of the CDR3 is 14 residues. In germline, CDR1 is SGHRS, CDR2 YFSETQ. CDR3 nucleotides: TGCGCCAGCAGCTTGCTTTTGGCAGAGGGTGAAGCTTTCTTT. Amino acids: CASSLLLAEGEAFF.

Here the CDR3 DNA reads TGCGCCAGCAGCCTGAAACGGGGTCTCACAGATACGCAGTATTTT. Protein product: CASSLKRGLTDTQYF. The genes are TRBV4-3 and TRBJ2-3; D possibly corresponds to TRBD2 (5 bases). Germline V gene lookup returns CDR1 LGHNA and CDR2 YSLEER. V gave up 4 bases and J gave up 2 bases, with 13 bases separating them. The CDR3 consists of 15 residues.

This clone was seen only once. This chain joins TRBV10-3 and TRBJ2-3; 9 nucleotides agree with TRBD1. Germline V gene sequence: CDR1 ENHRY, CDR2 SYGVKD. The V segment lost 6 bases and the J segment 4 bases; nucleotides outside the gene matches: 5. The CDR3 spans 14 residues. Here the CDR3 DNA reads TGTGCCATCAGGGGACAGGGAGGTGCAGATACGCAGTATTTT. As protein: CAIRGQGGADTQYF.

The chain joins TRBV19 to TRBJ2-7, with D tentatively TRBD2 (7 bases). Per germline, CDR1 LNHDA and CDR2 SQIVND (reference sequence). CDR3 length: 13 residues. V lost 7 bases to trimming and J lost 5 bases, with 15 bases between them. Here the CDR3 DNA reads TGTGCCAGTACTCCTCCGGGGGGCGACGAGCAGTACTTC. Translation gives CASTPPGGDEQYF.

The chain recombines TRBV6-6 with TRBJ2-7; 10 bases line up with TRBD1. CDR1 and CDR2 (germline): MNHNY, SVGAGI (reference sequence). The CDR3 contains 14 residues. V lost 9 bases and J lost 5; bases outside the gene matches: 10. This CDR3 reads CASSGTGVSNEQYF. CDR3 sequence (DNA): TGTGCCAGTTCCGGGACAGGGGTCAGCAACGAGCAGTACTTC.

A few counts support this clone. The V gene is TRBV3-1 (or the pseudogene TRBV3-2), the J gene TRBJ1-6, with 8 positions matching TRBD1. V lost 6 bases to trimming and J lost 7 bases; unmatched junction nucleotides: 5. The CDR3 sequence is 14 residues long. In germline, CDR1 is LGHDT, CDR2 YNNKEL (reference sequence). This chain's CDR3 is CASSPGQANSPLHF. Here the CDR3 DNA reads TGTGCCAGCAGTCCGGGACAGGCGAATTCACCCCTCCACTTT.

This rearrangement joins TRBV19 to TRBJ1-1; 8 nucleotides align to TRBD1. The CDR3 is made up of 14 amino acids. Germline assignment: CDR1 LNHDA and CDR2 SQIVND (reference sequence). V lost 3 bases to trimming and J lost 5 bases; unmatched junction nucleotides: 5. CDR3 amino acids: CASSIQGAGTEAFF. Written as DNA, the CDR3 is TGTGCCAGTAGTATTCAGGGGGCAGGGACTGAAGCTTTCTTT.

The genes are TRBV29-1 and TRBJ1-1, with 7 bases aligning to TRBD1. Germline V lookup: CDR1 SQVTM, CDR2 ANQGSEA. The CDR3 spans 13 residues. CDR3 nucleotides: TGCAGTACTTCCCCCGCCAGGGGGACTGAAGCTTTCTTT. Amino acids: CSTSPARGTEAFF.

The chain carries TRBV27 and TRBJ2-7, with a tentative D call TRBD1 (6 bases). Germline CDR1 reads MNHEY; CDR2 reads SMNVEV (reference sequence). CDR3 size: 14 residues. The V gene lost 10 bases and the J gene lost 0 bases, with 16 bases spanning the gap. This CDR3 reads CATARGMSSYEQYF. CDR3 coding DNA: TGTGCCACCGCCAGGGGCATGAGCTCCTACGAGCAGTACTTC.

This rearrangement joins TRBV4-1 to TRBJ2-3; D ambiguous. The CDR3 runs 15 residues. The germline V and J ends were trimmed by 1 base and 1 base, with 9 bases remaining between them. Per the germline V gene, CDR1 is MGHRA and CDR2 is YSYEKL. CDR3 residues: CASSQGRLRTDTQYF. The CDR3 DNA sequence: TGCGCCAGCAGCCAAGGGCGGTTACGCACAGATACGCAGTATTTT.

This chain links TRBV28 with TRBJ2-5, with 13 bases fitting TRBD2. CDR1 and CDR2 from the germline V gene are MDHEN and SYDVKM. The CDR3 contains 17 residues. Trimming removed 3 bases from V and 5 bases from J; junction bases left unmatched: 9. As DNA, the CDR3 is TGTGCCAGCAGTTTTCCCCTGACTAGCGGGGGGACGGAGACCCAGTACTTC. Translating it yields CASSFPLTSGGTETQYF.

V and J are TRBV28 and TRBJ1-6; D gene ambiguous. CDR3 length: 14 residues. CDR1 and CDR2 (germline): MDHEN, SYDVKM. Trimming left V 6 bases short and J 10 bases short, with 16 bases between. The CDR3 sequence is CASRVTVSGSPLHF. Here the CDR3 DNA reads TGTGCCAGCAGGGTCACAGTCTCAGGATCACCCCTCCACTTT. The whole variable domain, remainder taken from reference TRBV28 and TRBJ1-6, is DVKVTQSSRYLVKRTGEKVFLECVQDMDHENMFWYRQDPGLGLRLIYFSYDVKMKEKGDIPEGYSVSREKKERFSLILESASTNQTSMYLCASRVTVSGSPLHFGNGTRLTVT.

The chain has TRBV5-1 and TRBJ1-1; tentative D call: TRBD1 (5 bases). This CDR3 contains 14 residues. Per germline, CDR1 SGHRS and CDR2 YFSETQ. V dropped 6 bases and J dropped 5 bases, with 17 bases sitting between them. CDR3 sequence reads: CASTPRGRETEAFF. CDR3 sequence (DNA): TGCGCCAGCACCCCCCGGGGGAGGGAGACTGAAGCTTTCTTT.

The chain couples TRBV9 to TRBJ1-1; 8 bases agree with TRBD1. This CDR3 spans 14 amino acids. Germline-derived CDR1 and CDR2 are SGDLS and YYNGEE. V gave up 4 bases and J gave up 5 bases; unmatched junction bases: 7. The CDR3 region has the DNA TGTGCCAGCAGCTTCGGACAGGGTGCAACTGAAGCTTTCTTT. Its protein product is CASSFGQGATEAFF.

The J gene is TRBJ2-7, the V gene TRBV5-1, with 7 bases lining up with TRBD1. Unmatched junction bases numbered 8, after V lost 4 bases and J lost 4 bases. The V gene's germline CDR1 is SGHRS and CDR2 YFSETQ. The CDR3 covers 14 residues. CDR3 DNA: TGCGCCAGCAGCCCCGGGACAGTTAATTACGAGCAGTACTTC. Amino acid sequence: CASSPGTVNYEQYF.

The rearrangement links TRBV9 to TRBJ2-2; tentative D call: TRBD2 (5 bases). The CDR3 spans 15 residues. The ends were cut back, 1 base at V and 7 bases at J, with 14 bases in the middle. Germline V gene sequence: CDR1 SGDLS, CDR2 YYNGEE. The CDR3 loop is CASSVMREGGGELFF. As DNA, the CDR3 is TGTGCCAGCAGCGTAATGAGGGAAGGCGGCGGGGAGCTGTTTTTT.

The chain recombines TRBV7-7 with TRBJ2-7, with TRBD2 matching over 7 bases. V gave up 1 base and J gave up 4 bases; unmatched junction bases: 7. This CDR3 has 15 amino acids. Per germline, CDR1 SSHAT and CDR2 FNYEAQ (reference sequence). CDR3 protein: CASSLGGGPTYEQYF. In DNA, the CDR3 is TGTGCCAGCAGCTTAGGGGGGGGACCCACATACGAGCAGTACTTC.

The J gene is TRBJ1-3, the V gene TRBV7-6, with TRBD1 matching 10 bases. With V trimmed by 5 bases and J by 2 bases, 3 bases remained unmatched. CDR3 length: 15 residues. Germline CDR1 SGHVS, CDR2 FNYEAQ. Here the CDR3 reads CASSRTGGPGNTIYF. For the CDR3, the DNA is TGTGCCAGCAGCCGGACAGGGGGGCCTGGAAACACCATATATTTT.

The chain links TRBV7-9 to TRBJ2-2; 9 nucleotides line up with TRBD1. The CDR3 is made up of 13 amino acids. The germline CDR1 and CDR2 sequences are SEHNR and FQNEAQ (reference sequence). Unmatched junction bases numbered 0, after V lost 4 bases and J lost 6 bases. CDR3 residues: CASSYRGPGELFF. CDR3 nucleotides: TGTGCCAGCAGCTACAGGGGGCCCGGGGAGCTGTTTTTT.

The V call is TRBV18, the J call TRBJ2-7; 10 nucleotides align to TRBD1. V trimming: 6 bases; J trimming: 3 bases; junction bases outside the gene matches: 11. From germline, CDR1 is KGHSH and CDR2 LQKENI. The CDR3 length is 16 residues. CDR3 region: CASSGLGTGARYEQYF. The CDR3 DNA reads as TGTGCCAGCTCGGGACTCGGGACAGGGGCACGCTACGAGCAGTACTTC.

V and J are TRBV9 and TRBJ2-1, with TRBD2 identical over 12 bases. V dropped 0 bases and J dropped 0; count of bases not matched to a gene: 7. The CDR3 has 19 amino acids. Germline CDR1 SGDLS, CDR2 YYNGEE. CDR3 loop: CASSVASGGAPSSYNEQFF. The CDR3 DNA sequence: TGTGCCAGCAGCGTAGCTAGCGGGGGGGCTCCCAGCTCCTACAATGAGCAGTTCTTC.

The chain carries TRBV5-1 and TRBJ2-4, with D possibly TRBD2 on 6 matching bases. Germline assignment: CDR1 SGHRS and CDR2 YFSETQ. This CDR3 spans 15 amino acids. Trimming stripped 5 bases from V and 3 bases from J, with 15 bases between. The CDR3 DNA reads TGCGCCAGCAGTTCGGGCCTGGGGGGCAAAAACATTCAGTACTTC. This sequence encodes CASSSGLGGKNIQYF. The variable domain in full, completed from reference TRBV5-1 and TRBJ2-4, reads KAGVTQTPRYLIKTRGQQVTLSCSPISGHRSVSWYQQTPGQGLQFLFEYFSETQRNKGNFPGRFSGRQFSNSRSEMNVSTLELGDSALYLCASSSGLGGKNIQYFGAGTRLSVL.